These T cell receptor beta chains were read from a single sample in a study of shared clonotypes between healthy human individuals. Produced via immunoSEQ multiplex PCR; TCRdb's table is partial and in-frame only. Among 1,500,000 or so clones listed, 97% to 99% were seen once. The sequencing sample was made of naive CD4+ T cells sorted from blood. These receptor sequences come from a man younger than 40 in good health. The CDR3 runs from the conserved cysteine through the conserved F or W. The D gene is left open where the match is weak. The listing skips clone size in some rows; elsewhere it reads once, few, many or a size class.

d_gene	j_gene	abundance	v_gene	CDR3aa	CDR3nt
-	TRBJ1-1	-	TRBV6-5	CASSRGDGTEAFF	TGTGCCAGCAGCAGAGGTGACGGCACTGAAGCTTTCTTT
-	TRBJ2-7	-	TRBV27	CASSTLGQPYYEQYF	TGTGCCAGCAGTACCCTAGGACAGCCCTACTACGAGCAGTACTTC
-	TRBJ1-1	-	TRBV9	CASSVIQGSGEAFF	TGTGCCAGCAGCGTCATTCAGGGCTCAGGTGAAGCTTTCTTT
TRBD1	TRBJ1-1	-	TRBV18	CASSPEGTVAFF	TGTGCCAGCTCACCCGAGGGGACAGTCGCTTTCTTT
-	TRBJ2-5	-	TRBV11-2	CASSSSQGQETQYF	TGTGCCAGCAGCTCTAGCCAGGGGCAAGAGACCCAGTACTTC
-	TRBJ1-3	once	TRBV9	CASSVEPSGSGNTIYF	TGTGCCAGCAGCGTAGAACCCTCAGGGTCCGGAAACACCATATATTTT
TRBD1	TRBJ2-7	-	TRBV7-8	CASSLGLRTGVFHEQYF	TGTGCCAGCAGCTTAGGTTTACGGACAGGGGTATTCCACGAGCAGTACTTC
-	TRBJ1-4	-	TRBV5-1	CASSFRSGSSAYEKLFF	TGCGCCAGCAGCTTTCGGTCCGGGTCGTCGGCCTATGAAAAACTGTTTTTT
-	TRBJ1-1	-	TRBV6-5	CASRQRRAFTEAFF	TGTGCCAGTAGGCAGCGTCGGGCGTTTACTGAAGCTTTCTTT
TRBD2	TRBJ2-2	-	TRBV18	CASSPLGLANTGELFF	TGTGCCAGCTCACCACTGGGACTAGCGAACACCGGGGAGCTGTTTTTT
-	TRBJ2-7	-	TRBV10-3	CAISDTDYEQYF	TGTGCCATCAGTGACACAGATTACGAGCAGTACTTC
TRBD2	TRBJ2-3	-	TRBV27	CASSPLAGGPTDTQYF	TGTGCCAGCAGTCCTCTAGCGGGAGGCCCCACAGATACGCAGTATTTT
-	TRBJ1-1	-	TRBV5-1	CASSLVAGTMNTEAFF	TGCGCCAGCAGCTTGGTTGCTGGAACCATGAACACTGAAGCTTTCTTT
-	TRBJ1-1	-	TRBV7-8	CASSSPNKGRADTAFF	TGTGCCAGCAGCTCACCAAATAAAGGGCGAGCGGATACGGCTTTCTTT
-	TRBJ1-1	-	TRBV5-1	CASSLVWGMNTEAFF	TGCGCCAGCAGCTTGGTCTGGGGCATGAACACTGAAGCTTTCTTT
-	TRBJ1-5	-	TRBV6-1	CASSLGGEGQPQHF	TGTGCCAGCAGCTTAGGTGGGGAGGGTCAGCCCCAGCATTTT
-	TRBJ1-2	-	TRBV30	CAWRAGVGNYGYTF	TGTGCCTGGAGGGCGGGGGTCGGCAACTATGGCTACACCTTC